This entry features one T cell receptor (beta chain) sequence. This sample was included in a study of blood T cells in healthy people across ages. Per the germline V gene, CDR1 is LGHDT and CDR2 is YNNKEL (reference sequence). The CDR3 length is 16 residues. V shed 3 bases and J 5 bases; nucleotides not matched to a gene: 7. A second PCR, run for about 7 to 11 cycles, used a sample-barcoded 5' primer plus a J-beta primer mix. Unique molecular identifiers of 12 random nucleotides labeled each cDNA. TCRdb re-derived calls from the 5' RACE reads in MiXCR, one entry per CDR3 protein. The sample yields over 1,500,000 distinct CDR3 sequences, 39% seen once.

The specimen was blood. The V call is TRBV3-1, the J call TRBJ1-4; 9 bases align to TRBD1. This TCR came from a human donor in good health. The CDR3 DNA sequence: TGTGCCAGCAGCCACGGGTTCGGGACAGGGAATGAAAAACTGTTTTTT. As protein: CASSHGFGTGNEKLFF. The whole variable domain, remainder taken from reference TRBV3-1 and TRBJ1-4, is DTAVSQTPKYLVTQMGNDKSIKCEQNLGHDTMYWYKQDSKKFLKIMFSYNNKELIINETVPNRFSPKSPDKAHLNLHINSLELGDSAVYFCASSHGFGTGNEKLFFGSGTQLSVL.